This T cell receptor beta chain was captured in a study of blood T cell repertoires in COVID-19. Study as a whole: There were acute and convalescent COVID-19 samples, and they came from the United States, Italy and Spain. Nucleic acid was either cDNA or gDNA, and it came from T cells, B-cell-depleted T cells, or PBMCs.

Clones were read by immunoSEQ multiplex PCR, and TCRdb kept only the in-frame ones, dropping some. The sample lists about 210,000 clones; 87% were seen once. CDR3 size: 13 residues. Germline CDR1 is MGHRA and CDR2 is YSYEKL. V lost 3 bases and J lost 5, with 10 bases in between. The rearrangement uses TRBV4-1 and TRBJ1-1; D may be TRBD1 (5 bases). Material: PBMCs or T cells enriched from blood (not recorded which). The sequence was obtained from a man aged 18 to 29 with acute COVID-19. The CDR3 here is CASSHPRGTEAFF. As DNA, the CDR3 is TGCGCCAGCAGCCATCCAAGGGGAACTGAAGCTTTCTTT.